A single sample gave rise to the 12 T cell receptor beta chains below, sequenced in a study of CD8 T cells in Susac syndrome (dated 2019 in TCRdb). Libraries were built with the immunoSEQ multiplex PCR assay. RNA was extracted using the RNeasy kit, and about 0.5 to 1 ug of the RNA was reverse transcribed with random hexamers. TCRdb passed the public sequencing reads through fastp at Q25 and MiXCR, retaining productive beta sequences. Duplicate CDR3 protein sequences are folded into a single record with the most common DNA and genes. The sample table holds under 150,000 distinct CDR3 sequences, of which approximately 95% were seen once. In total, the top ten clones hold roughly 0.14% of the sample. Specimen: CD4+ T cells from PBMCs. The receptor set was obtained from a human donor with Susac syndrome.

The chain uses TRBV20-1 and TRBJ1-5; D might be TRBD1 (6 bases). Per the germline V gene, CDR1 is DFQATT and CDR2 is SNEGSKA (reference sequence). CDR3 length: 13 residues. V gave up 5 bases and J gave up 1 base, with 9 bases separating them. CDR3 loop: CSAGDRSNQPQHF. In DNA form, the CDR3 reads TGCAGTGCTGGCGACAGGAGCAATCAGCCCCAGCATTTT.

This clonotype was seen a single time. This chain links TRBV20-1 with TRBJ2-5; possibly TRBD2 for D (6 bases). This CDR3 spans 13 amino acids. The V and J ends lost 6 bases and 5 bases respectively, with 16 bases between them. CDR1 is DFQATT, CDR2 SNEGSKA, per germline (reference sequence). CDR3 in amino acids: CSAPTGVGETQYF. The CDR3, as DNA: TGCAGTGCCCCAACGGGAGTGGGGGAGACCCAGTACTTC.

Only a few counts were recorded for this clonotype. The J gene is TRBJ2-2, the V gene TRBV3-1; D is ambiguous. The V end lost 3 bases, the J end lost 1 base, and 3 bases lay between the germline ends. This CDR3 is built from 13 residues. Germline CDR1 is LGHDT and CDR2 is YNNKEL (reference sequence). CDR3 DNA: TGTGCCAGCAGCCAGGGGAACACCGGGGAGCTGTTTTTT. It yields the protein CASSQGNTGELFF.

CDR3 sequence: CAWSDTGGSGYTF. CDR3 bases: TGTGCCTGGAGTGACACAGGGGGCTCTGGCTACACCTTC. This chain uses TRBV30 with TRBJ1-2, with 9 nucleotides matching TRBD1. Germline V gene lookup returns CDR1 GTSNPN and CDR2 SVGIG (reference sequence). V shed 1 base and J 7 bases; nucleotides not matched to a gene: 4. This CDR3 has 13 residues.

The chain uses TRBV6-6 and TRBJ1-2; TRBD1 matches 10 bases. The CDR3 consists of 13 residues. With V trimmed by 5 bases and J by 6 bases, 3 bases remained unmatched. From germline, CDR1 is MNHNY and CDR2 SVGAGI (reference sequence). The CDR3 DNA reads TGTGCCAGCAGTAAGGGACAGGGGCATGGCTACACCTTC. Its translation: CASSKGQGHGYTF.

The chain has TRBV18 and TRBJ1-4; D gene ambiguous. CDR3 length equals 14 residues. The germline V and J ends were trimmed by 3 bases and 2 bases, with 7 bases remaining between them. CDR1 is KGHSH and CDR2 is LQKENI in the germline V gene. This CDR3 is CASSPSLTNEKLFF. Written as DNA, the CDR3 is TGTGCCAGCTCACCGTCTCTGACTAATGAAAAACTGTTTTTT.

This chain uses TRBV3-1 with TRBJ2-1; D unclear. The CDR3 length is 11 residues. V lost 0 bases and J lost 10, with 4 bases in between. Germline V gene sequence: CDR1 LGHDT, CDR2 YNNKEL (reference sequence). CDR3 region: CASSQEGEQFF. CDR3 coding DNA: TGTGCCAGCAGCCAAGAAGGGGAGCAGTTCTTC.

This clonotype was seen once. V and J are TRBV25-1 and TRBJ2-3; no firm D call. Germline CDR1 is MGHDK and CDR2 is SYGVNS. The CDR3 is made up of 14 amino acids. The ends were cut back, 1 base at V and 2 bases at J, with 7 bases in the middle. The DNA of the CDR3 is TGTGCCAGCAGTGAATCGGGCAACACAGATACGCAGTATTTT. This sequence encodes CASSESGNTDTQYF.

Only one count was recorded for this clonotype. The chain couples TRBV20-1 to TRBJ2-1; no reliable D call. The V end lost 2 bases, the J end lost 7 bases, and 9 bases lay between the germline ends. Germline V CDR1 and CDR2: DFQATT, SNEGSKA (reference sequence). The CDR3 spans 12 residues. The CDR3 here is CSARSSWNEQFF. The CDR3 bases are TGCAGTGCTAGAAGTAGCTGGAATGAGCAGTTCTTC.

This clonotype was observed a single time. The V gene is TRBV20-1, the J gene TRBJ2-7; D is unclear. Germline loops: CDR1 DFQATT, CDR2 SNEGSKA (reference sequence). Trimming cost V 0 bases and J 9 bases, with 9 bases left between them. The CDR3 sequence is 11 residues long. The CDR3 loop is CSARDLGSQYF. CDR3 bases: TGCAGTGCTAGAGATCTGGGGTCGCAGTACTTC.

The V call is TRBV9, the J call TRBJ1-2, with D possibly matching TRBD1 (5 bases). V was pared by 3 bases and J by 7 bases, with 22 bases between. CDR3 length equals 16 residues. CDR1 is SGDLS, CDR2 YYNGEE, per germline. CDR3 coding DNA: TGTGCCAGCAGCGCATATAATTCAGGGAGATTTGGTGGCTACACCTTC. Its protein is CASSAYNSGRFGGYTF. Supplemented by reference TRBV9 and TRBJ1-2, the full variable domain reads DSGVTQTPKHLITATGQRVTLRCSPRSGDLSVYWYQQSLDQGLQFLIQYYNGEERAKGNILERFSAQQFPDLHSELNLSSLELGDSALYFCASSAYNSGRFGGYTFGSGTRLTVV.

The V gene is TRBV20-1, the J gene TRBJ1-2; weak D call: TRBD1 (5 bases). There are 14 residues in the CDR3. Trimming removed 1 base from V and 8 bases from J, with 17 bases in between. Germline V gene sequence: CDR1 DFQATT, CDR2 SNEGSKA (reference sequence). The CDR3 DNA follows: TGCAGTGCTAGAGCCTCCGGGGCGACGGGCGGCTACACCTTC. Amino acids: CSARASGATGGYTF.